This TCR beta chain is drawn from a study of blood T cell repertoires in COVID-19. Study-level background: Sources were T cells, B-cell-depleted T cells, or PBMCs; the material itself was cDNA or gDNA.

Categorization into cohorts depended on clinical history that participants reported. Germline values: CDR1 KGHDR, CDR2 SFDVKD. The V gene lost 6 bases and the J gene lost 0 bases, with 15 bases spanning the gap. This CDR3 is built from 16 residues. Here immunoSEQ multiplex PCR was the method, and the copy in TCRdb shows in-frame clones only, minus some. The sample carries hundreds of thousands of clones, more than 70% recorded once. The clonotype comes from a woman aged 35 to 49 with acute COVID-19. The rearrangement joins TRBV24-1 to TRBJ2-3; D is perhaps TRBD2 (6 bases). Sample: PBMCs or T cells enriched from blood (not recorded which). In nucleotides, the CDR3 is TGTGCCACCAGTCAAGATCGGCGGGGAAGCACAGATACGCAGTATTTT. This translates into CATSQDRRGSTDTQYF.